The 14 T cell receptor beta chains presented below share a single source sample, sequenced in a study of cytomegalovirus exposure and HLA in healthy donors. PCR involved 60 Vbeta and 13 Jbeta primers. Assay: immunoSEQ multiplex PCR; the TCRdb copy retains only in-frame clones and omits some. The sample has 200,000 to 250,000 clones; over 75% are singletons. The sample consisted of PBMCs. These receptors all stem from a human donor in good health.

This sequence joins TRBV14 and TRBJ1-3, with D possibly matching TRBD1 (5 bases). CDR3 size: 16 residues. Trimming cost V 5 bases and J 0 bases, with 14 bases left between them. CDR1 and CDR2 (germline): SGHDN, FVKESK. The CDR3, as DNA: TGTGCCAGCAGCTACCTGGGGAGGGGCTCTGGAAACACCATATATTTT. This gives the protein CASSYLGRGSGNTIYF.

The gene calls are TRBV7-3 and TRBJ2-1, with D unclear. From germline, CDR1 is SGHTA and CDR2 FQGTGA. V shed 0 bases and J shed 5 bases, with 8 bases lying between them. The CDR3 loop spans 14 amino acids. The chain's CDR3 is CASSLTWLDNEQFF. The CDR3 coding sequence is TGTGCCAGCAGCTTAACGTGGCTAGACAATGAGCAGTTCTTC.

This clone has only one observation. CDR3 amino acids: CASSPLRAGRSSYEQYF. CDR3 in DNA: TGTGCCAGCTCACCCTTAAGGGCAGGGCGATCATCCTACGAGCAGTACTTC. The chain has TRBV18 and TRBJ2-7, with a possible D match to TRBD1 (5 bases). Germline CDR1 KGHSH, CDR2 LQKENI. V was clipped by 3 bases and J by 1 base, with 19 bases between them. The CDR3 is 17 amino acids.

CDR3 DNA sequence: TGTGCCAGCGGCCACAGGGTGGGGAACACTGAAGCTTTCTTT. Translation gives CASGHRVGNTEAFF. This sequence joins TRBV10-3 and TRBJ1-1, with a tentative D call TRBD1 (6 bases). Trimming took 10 bases from V and 1 from J, leaving 16 bases between them. The CDR3 loop spans 14 amino acids. The germline CDR1 and CDR2 sequences are ENHRY and SYGVKD.

CDR3 sequence reads: CASRLAGSSYEQYF. CDR3 sequence (DNA): TGTGCCAGCAGATTAGCGGGTTCCTCCTACGAGCAGTACTTC. The gene calls are TRBV5-4 and TRBJ2-7; 7 bases match TRBD2. The junction had 5 bases not matched to a gene; V was cut back by 5 bases and J by 0 bases. The CDR3 extends over 14 amino acids. Germline loops: CDR1 SGHNT, CDR2 YYREEE (reference sequence). The full variable domain, its missing parts supplied by reference TRBV5-4 and TRBJ2-7, is ETGVTQSPTHLIKTRGQQVTLRCSSQSGHNTVSWYQQALGQGPQFIFQYYREEENGRGNFPPRFSGLQFPNYSSELNVNALELDDSALYLCASRLAGSSYEQYFGPGTRLTVT.

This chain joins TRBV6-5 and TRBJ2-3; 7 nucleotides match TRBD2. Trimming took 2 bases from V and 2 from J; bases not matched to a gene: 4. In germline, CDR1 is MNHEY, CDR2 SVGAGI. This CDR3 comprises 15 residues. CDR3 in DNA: TGTGCCAGCAGTTACGGCGGGAGAGACACAGATACGCAGTATTTT. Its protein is CASSYGGRDTDTQYF.

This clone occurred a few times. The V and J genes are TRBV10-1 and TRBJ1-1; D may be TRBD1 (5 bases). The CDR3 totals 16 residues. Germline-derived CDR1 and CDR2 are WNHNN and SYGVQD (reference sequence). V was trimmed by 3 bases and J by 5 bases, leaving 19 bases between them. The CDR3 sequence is CASSDITRQKGTEAFF. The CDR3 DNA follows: TGCGCCAGCAGTGATATTACGAGACAGAAGGGGACTGAAGCTTTCTTT.

Here the CDR3 reads CASSQERGNEQFF. As DNA, the CDR3 is TGTGCCAGCAGCCAAGAAAGGGGCAATGAGCAGTTCTTC. The chain uses TRBV4-2 and TRBJ2-1; D is perhaps TRBD1 (5 bases). This CDR3 has 13 residues. Germline V CDR1 and CDR2: LGHNA, YNFKEQ. V lost 0 bases and J lost 6, with 6 bases in between.

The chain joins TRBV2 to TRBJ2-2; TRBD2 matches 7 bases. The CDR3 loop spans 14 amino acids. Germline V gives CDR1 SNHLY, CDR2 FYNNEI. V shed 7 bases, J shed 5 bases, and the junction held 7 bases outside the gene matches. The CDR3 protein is CASTELALTGELFF. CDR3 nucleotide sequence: TGTGCCAGCACAGAACTAGCGCTTACCGGGGAGCTGTTTTTT.

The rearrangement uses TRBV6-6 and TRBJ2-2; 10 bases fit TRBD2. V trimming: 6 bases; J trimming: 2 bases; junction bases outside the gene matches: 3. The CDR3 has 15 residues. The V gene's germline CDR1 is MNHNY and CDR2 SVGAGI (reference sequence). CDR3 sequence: CASSRLAGNTGELFF. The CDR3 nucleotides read TGTGCCAGCAGCAGACTAGCGGGTAACACCGGGGAGCTGTTTTTT.

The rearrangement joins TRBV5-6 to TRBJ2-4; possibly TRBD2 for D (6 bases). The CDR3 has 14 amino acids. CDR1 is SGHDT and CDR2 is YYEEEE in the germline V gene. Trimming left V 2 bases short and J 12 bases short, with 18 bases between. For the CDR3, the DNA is TGTGCCAGCAGCTTCGGCGGGGCAGGGTCAAATCAGTACTTC. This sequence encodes CASSFGGAGSNQYF.

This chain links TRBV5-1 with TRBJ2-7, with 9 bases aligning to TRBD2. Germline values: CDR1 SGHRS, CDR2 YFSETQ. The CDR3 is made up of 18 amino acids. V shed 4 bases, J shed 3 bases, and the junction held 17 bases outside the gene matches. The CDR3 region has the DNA TGCGCCAGCAGCGATGGAGGGGCGCTAGCGGGAATCCTCTACGAGCAGTACTTC. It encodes CASSDGGALAGILYEQYF.

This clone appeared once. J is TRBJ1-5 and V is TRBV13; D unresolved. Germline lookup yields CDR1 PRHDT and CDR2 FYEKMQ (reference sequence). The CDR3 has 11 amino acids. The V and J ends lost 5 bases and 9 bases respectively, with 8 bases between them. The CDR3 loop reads CASSLRAPQHF. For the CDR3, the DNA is TGTGCCAGCAGCCTGCGGGCGCCCCAGCATTTT.

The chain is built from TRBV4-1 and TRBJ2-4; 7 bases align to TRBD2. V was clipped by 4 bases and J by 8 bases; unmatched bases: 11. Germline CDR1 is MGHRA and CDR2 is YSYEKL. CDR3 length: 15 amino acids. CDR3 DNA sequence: TGCGCCAGCAGCCCAGGGAGTGGCGGGAGAGACATTCAGTACTTC. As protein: CASSPGSGGRDIQYF.